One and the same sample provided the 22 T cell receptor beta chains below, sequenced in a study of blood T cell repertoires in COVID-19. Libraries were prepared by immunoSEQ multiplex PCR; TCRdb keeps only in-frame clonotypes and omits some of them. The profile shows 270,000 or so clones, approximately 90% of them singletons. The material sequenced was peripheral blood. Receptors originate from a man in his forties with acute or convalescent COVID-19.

CDR3 coding DNA: TGTGCCAGCAGCTTAGGGACAGGGGTTGGCTACACCTTC. Protein: CASSLGTGVGYTF. The J gene is TRBJ1-2, the V gene TRBV7-2; TRBD1 agrees at 9 bases. V lost 1 base to trimming and J lost 7 bases; unmatched junction nucleotides: 1. Germline CDR1 SGHTA, CDR2 FQGNSA. The CDR3 loop spans 13 amino acids.

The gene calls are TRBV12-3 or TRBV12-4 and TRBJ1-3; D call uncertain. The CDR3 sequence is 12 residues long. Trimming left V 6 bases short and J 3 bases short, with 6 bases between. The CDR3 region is CASRTGGNTIYF. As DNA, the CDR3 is TGTGCCAGCAGAACTGGTGGAAACACCATATATTTT.

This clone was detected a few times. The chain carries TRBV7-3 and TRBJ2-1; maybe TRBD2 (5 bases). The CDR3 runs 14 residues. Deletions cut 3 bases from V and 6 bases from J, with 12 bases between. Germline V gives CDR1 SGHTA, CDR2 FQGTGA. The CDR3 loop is CASSFGLAGNEQFF. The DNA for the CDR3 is TGTGCCAGCAGCTTTGGACTGGCGGGCAATGAGCAGTTCTTC.

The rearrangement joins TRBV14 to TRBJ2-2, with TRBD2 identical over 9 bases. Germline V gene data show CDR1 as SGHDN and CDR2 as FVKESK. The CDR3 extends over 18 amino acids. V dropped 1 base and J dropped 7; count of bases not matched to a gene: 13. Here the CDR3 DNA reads TGTGCCAGCAGCCAAGCCGGGGACTCGCGGGGGGGCATCGGGGAGCTGTTTTTT. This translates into CASSQAGDSRGGIGELFF.

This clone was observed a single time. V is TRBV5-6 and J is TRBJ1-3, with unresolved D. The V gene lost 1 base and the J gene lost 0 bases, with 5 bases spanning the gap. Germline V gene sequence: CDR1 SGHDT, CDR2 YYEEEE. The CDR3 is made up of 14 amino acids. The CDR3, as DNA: TGTGCCAGCAGCTTGCACAGCTCTGGAAACACCATATATTTT. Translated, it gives CASSLHSSGNTIYF.

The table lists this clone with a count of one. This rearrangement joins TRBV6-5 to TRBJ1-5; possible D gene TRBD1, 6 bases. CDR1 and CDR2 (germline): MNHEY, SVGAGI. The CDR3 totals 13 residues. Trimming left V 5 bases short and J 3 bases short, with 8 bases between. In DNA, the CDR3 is TGTGCCAGCAGTAGGGACATCAATCAGCCCCAGCATTTT. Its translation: CASSRDINQPQHF.

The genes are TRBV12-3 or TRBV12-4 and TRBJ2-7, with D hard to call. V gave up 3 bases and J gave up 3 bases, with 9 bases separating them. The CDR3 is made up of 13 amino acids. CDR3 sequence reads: CASSLRGLYEQYF. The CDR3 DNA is TGTGCCAGCAGTTTGAGAGGTCTCTACGAGCAGTACTTC.

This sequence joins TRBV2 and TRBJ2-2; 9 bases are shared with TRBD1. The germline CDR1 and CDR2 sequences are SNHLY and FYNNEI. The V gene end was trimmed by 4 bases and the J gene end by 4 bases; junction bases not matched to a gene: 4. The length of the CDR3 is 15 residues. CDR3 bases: TGTGCCAGCAGTGTGACGGACAGGGGCACCGGGGAGCTGTTTTTT. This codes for CASSVTDRGTGELFF.

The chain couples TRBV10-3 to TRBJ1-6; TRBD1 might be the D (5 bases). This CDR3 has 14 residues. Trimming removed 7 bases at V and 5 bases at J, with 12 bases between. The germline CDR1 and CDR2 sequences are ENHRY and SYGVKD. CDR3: CAITPGVNNSPLHF. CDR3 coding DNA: TGTGCCATCACCCCGGGGGTGAATAATTCACCCCTCCACTTT.

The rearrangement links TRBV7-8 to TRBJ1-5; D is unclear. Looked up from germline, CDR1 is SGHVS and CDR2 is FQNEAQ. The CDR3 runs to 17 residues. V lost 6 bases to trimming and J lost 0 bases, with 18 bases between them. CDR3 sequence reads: CASRSAPGVYSNQPQHF. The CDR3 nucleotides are TGTGCCAGCAGATCCGCCCCCGGGGTCTATAGCAATCAGCCCCAGCATTTT.

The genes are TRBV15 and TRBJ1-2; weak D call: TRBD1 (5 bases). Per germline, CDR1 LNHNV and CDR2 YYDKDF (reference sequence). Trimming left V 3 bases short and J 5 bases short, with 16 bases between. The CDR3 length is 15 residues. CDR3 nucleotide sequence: TGTGCCACCAGCAGGCAGGGTTTTCTGATGTATGGCTACACCTTC. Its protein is CATSRQGFLMYGYTF.

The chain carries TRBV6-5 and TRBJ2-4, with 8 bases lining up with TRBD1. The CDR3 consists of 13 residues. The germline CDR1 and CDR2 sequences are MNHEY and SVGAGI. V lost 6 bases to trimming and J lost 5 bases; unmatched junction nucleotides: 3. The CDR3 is CASRRTGQNIQYF. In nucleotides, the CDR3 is TGTGCCAGCAGGCGGACAGGGCAAAACATTCAGTACTTC.

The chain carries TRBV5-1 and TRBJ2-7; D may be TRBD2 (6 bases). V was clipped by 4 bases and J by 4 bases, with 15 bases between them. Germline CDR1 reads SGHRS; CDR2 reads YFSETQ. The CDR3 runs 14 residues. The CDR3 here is CASSPGGVRYEQYF. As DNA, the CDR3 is TGCGCCAGCAGCCCGGGCGGGGTTAGGTACGAGCAGTACTTC.

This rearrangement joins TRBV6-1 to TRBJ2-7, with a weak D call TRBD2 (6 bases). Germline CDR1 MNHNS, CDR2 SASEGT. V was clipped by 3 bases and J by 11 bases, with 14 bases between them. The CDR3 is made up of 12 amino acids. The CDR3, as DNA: TGTGCCAGCAGTGAGGGGACTGGAAGGGAGTACTTC. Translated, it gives CASSEGTGREYF.

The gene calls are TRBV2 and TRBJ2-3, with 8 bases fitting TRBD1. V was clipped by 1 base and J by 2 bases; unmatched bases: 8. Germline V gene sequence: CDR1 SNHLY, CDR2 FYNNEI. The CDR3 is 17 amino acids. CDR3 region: CASSEGTGSLNTDTQYF. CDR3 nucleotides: TGTGCCAGCAGTGAAGGGACAGGGTCCTTAAACACAGATACGCAGTATTTT.

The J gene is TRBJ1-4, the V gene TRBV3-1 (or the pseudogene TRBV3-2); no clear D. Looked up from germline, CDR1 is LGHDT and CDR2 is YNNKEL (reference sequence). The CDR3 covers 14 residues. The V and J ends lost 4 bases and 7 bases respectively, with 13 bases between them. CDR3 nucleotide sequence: TGTGCCAGCAGCCCTGGTGGAAGCGGTGAAAAACTGTTTTTT. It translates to CASSPGGSGEKLFF.

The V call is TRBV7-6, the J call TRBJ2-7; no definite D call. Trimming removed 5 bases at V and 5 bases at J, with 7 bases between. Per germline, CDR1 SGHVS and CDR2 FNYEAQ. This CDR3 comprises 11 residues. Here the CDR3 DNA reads TGTGCCAGCAGCCGCGTTGACGAGCAGTACTTC. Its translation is CASSRVDEQYF.

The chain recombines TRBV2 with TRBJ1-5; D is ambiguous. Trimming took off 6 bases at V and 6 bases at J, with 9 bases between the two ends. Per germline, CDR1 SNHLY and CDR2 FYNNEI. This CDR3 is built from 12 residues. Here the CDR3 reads CASSLRGQPQHF. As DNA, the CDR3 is TGTGCCAGCAGCCTACGGGGTCAGCCCCAGCATTTT.

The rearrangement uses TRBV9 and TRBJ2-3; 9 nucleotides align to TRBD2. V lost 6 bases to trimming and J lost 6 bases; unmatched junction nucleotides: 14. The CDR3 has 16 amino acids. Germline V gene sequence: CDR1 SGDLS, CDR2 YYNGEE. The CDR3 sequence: CASTPRAGGPGDTQYF. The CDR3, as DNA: TGTGCCAGCACCCCCCGGGCGGGGGGGCCGGGGGATACGCAGTATTTT.

The CDR3 protein is CASSYSSTGGRETQYF. The CDR3 region has the DNA TGTGCCAGCAGTTACTCATCGACAGGGGGACGAGAGACCCAGTACTTC. The chain uses TRBV6-5 and TRBJ2-5; 9 nucleotides match TRBD1. Germline V gene data show CDR1 as MNHEY and CDR2 as SVGAGI. After removal of 0 bases from V and 4 bases from J, the junction contained 6 bases not matched to a gene. The CDR3 spans 16 residues.

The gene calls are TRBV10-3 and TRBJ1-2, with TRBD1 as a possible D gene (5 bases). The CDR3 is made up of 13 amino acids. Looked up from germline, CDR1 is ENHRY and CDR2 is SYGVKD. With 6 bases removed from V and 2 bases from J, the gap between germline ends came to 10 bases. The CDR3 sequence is CAIREGLNYGYTF. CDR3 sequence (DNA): TGTGCCATCAGAGAGGGGCTCAACTATGGCTACACCTTC.

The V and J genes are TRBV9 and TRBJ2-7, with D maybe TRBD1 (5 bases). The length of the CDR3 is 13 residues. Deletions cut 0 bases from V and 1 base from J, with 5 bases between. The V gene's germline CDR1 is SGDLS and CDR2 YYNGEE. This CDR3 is CASSVGQSYEQYF. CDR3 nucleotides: TGTGCCAGCAGCGTAGGACAGTCCTACGAGCAGTACTTC.